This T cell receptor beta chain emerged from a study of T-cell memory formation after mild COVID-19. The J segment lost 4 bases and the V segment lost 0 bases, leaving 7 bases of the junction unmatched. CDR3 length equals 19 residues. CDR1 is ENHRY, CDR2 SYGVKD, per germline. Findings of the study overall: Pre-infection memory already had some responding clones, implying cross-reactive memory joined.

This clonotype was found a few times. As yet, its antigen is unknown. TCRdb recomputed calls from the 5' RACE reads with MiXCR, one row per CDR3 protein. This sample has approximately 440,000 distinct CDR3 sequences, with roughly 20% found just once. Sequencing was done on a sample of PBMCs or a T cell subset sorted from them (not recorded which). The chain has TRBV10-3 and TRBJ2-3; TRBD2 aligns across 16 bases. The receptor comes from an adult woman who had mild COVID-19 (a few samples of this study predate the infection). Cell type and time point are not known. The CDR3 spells CAISESTGLAGGQADTQYF. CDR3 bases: TGTGCCATCAGTGAGTCTACGGGACTAGCGGGGGGGCAGGCAGATACGCAGTATTTT.